The 22 T cell receptor beta chains below all came from one sample that was sequenced in a study of blood T cell repertoires in COVID-19. Data came from immunoSEQ multiplex PCR; TCRdb stores just in-frame clones and leaves some out. The sample shows roughly 250,000 clones, less than 90% of them seen only once. The sample taken for sequencing was peripheral blood. The receptors were sampled from a man in his sixties who had recovered from COVID-19.

The V and J genes are TRBV5-1 and TRBJ2-3, with D possibly TRBD2 on 5 matching bases. This CDR3 region has 15 residues. CDR1 SGHRS and CDR2 YFSETQ come from the germline V gene. V was shortened by 1 base and J by 2 bases, with 11 bases between the two germline ends. Written as DNA, the CDR3 is TGCGCCAGCAGCTTGATCGGGGAAAACACAGATACGCAGTATTTT. Translated: CASSLIGENTDTQYF.

This sequence joins TRBV27 and TRBJ1-3; D call uncertain. The CDR3 is 17 residues long. The germline CDR1 and CDR2 sequences are MNHEY and SMNVEV (reference sequence). Between the trimmed V and J ends, which lost 6 bases and 2 bases, there was a span of 20 bases. The CDR3 here is CASREQGSSSTGNTIYF. CDR3 nucleotides: TGTGCCAGCAGGGAACAAGGGAGCAGCTCCACTGGAAACACCATATATTTT.

This clone was counted once. The chain recombines TRBV5-1 with TRBJ1-2, with 7 bases matching TRBD1. Per germline, CDR1 SGHRS and CDR2 YFSETQ. The V segment lost 5 bases and the J segment 6 bases; nucleotides outside the gene matches: 7. The CDR3 has 13 amino acids. In DNA form, the CDR3 reads TGCGCCAGCAGGTCAGGGGGTTCGGATGGCTACACCTTC. It translates to CASRSGGSDGYTF. The full variable domain, completed using reference TRBV5-1 and TRBJ1-2, is KAGVTQTPRYLIKTRGQQVTLSCSPISGHRSVSWYQQTPGQGLQFLFEYFSETQRNKGNFPGRFSGRQFSNSRSEMNVSTLELGDSALYLCASRSGGSDGYTFGSGTRLTVV.

The chain carries TRBV12-3 or TRBV12-4 and TRBJ2-7, with TRBD1 matching 7 bases. Trimming at V came to 11 bases and at J to 2 bases, leaving 6 bases not matched to a gene. The CDR3 has 12 amino acids. The CDR3 bases are TGTGCCTCCTCGACAGGGACCTACGAGCAGTACTTC. Translation gives CASSTGTYEQYF.

The V call is TRBV27, the J call TRBJ1-2; TRBD1 matches 10 bases. Germline V gene sequence: CDR1 MNHEY, CDR2 SMNVEV (reference sequence). This CDR3 spans 18 amino acids. V was clipped by 2 bases and J by 8 bases; unmatched bases: 17. The CDR3 DNA reads as TGTGCCAGCAGTTTAATAGTGGGGCCGGGACAGGGGTGGGTAGGCTACACCTTC. Translated: CASSLIVGPGQGWVGYTF.

This chain links TRBV24-1 with TRBJ2-1; 10 bases line up with TRBD2. CDR3 length equals 16 residues. Germline V gene lookup returns CDR1 KGHDR and CDR2 SFDVKD. Unmatched junction bases numbered 6, after V lost 6 bases and J lost 2 bases. CDR3 amino acids: CATSPSGGGAYNEQFF. The CDR3 coding sequence is TGTGCCACCAGTCCTAGCGGGGGCGGGGCCTACAATGAGCAGTTCTTC.

The chain combines TRBV6-4 with TRBJ2-7; no firm D call. This CDR3 comprises 11 residues. Germline assignment: CDR1 MRHNA and CDR2 SNTAGT. V shed 5 bases and J shed 2 bases, with 4 bases lying between them. The CDR3 sequence is CASSHTYEQYF. The CDR3 bases are TGTGCCAGCAGTCACACCTACGAGCAGTACTTC.

The V gene is TRBV6-6, the J gene TRBJ1-3; no definite D call. V lost 2 bases and J lost 2, with 7 bases in between. CDR3 length: 14 residues. CDR1 is MNHNY and CDR2 is SVGAGI in the germline V gene (reference sequence). Written as DNA, the CDR3 is TGTGCCAGCAGTTACGAGGGTACTGGAAACACCATATATTTT. It codes for CASSYEGTGNTIYF.

The chain recombines TRBV6-5 with TRBJ2-2, with D tentatively TRBD2 (5 bases). With 6 bases removed from V and 4 bases from J, the gap between germline ends came to 6 bases. The CDR3 spans 12 residues. Germline assignment: CDR1 MNHEY and CDR2 SVGAGI. In DNA, the CDR3 is TGTGCCAGCAGGGACTCCACCGGGGAGCTGTTTTTT. Translating it yields CASRDSTGELFF.

The V gene is TRBV5-3, the J gene TRBJ1-1; D is unclear. TRBV5-3 is an ORF, and what it does is uncertain. This CDR3 is built from 14 residues. Trimming removed 3 bases from V and 5 bases from J, with 14 bases in between. CDR3 nucleotides: TGTGCCAGAAGCTCCCGGAGGAAGTGGACTGAAGCTTTCTTT. Residues: CARSSRRKWTEAFF.

The chain couples TRBV27 to TRBJ1-2; 7 nucleotides match TRBD1. CDR3 size: 13 residues. The ends lost 2 bases at V and 6 bases at J; junction bases unmatched: 3. Germline V lookup: CDR1 MNHEY, CDR2 SMNVEV (reference sequence). This chain's CDR3 is CASSLRQGDGYTF. CDR3 in DNA: TGTGCCAGCAGTTTACGACAGGGCGATGGCTACACCTTC.

The chain has TRBV7-3 and TRBJ2-7, with D perhaps matching TRBD1 (5 bases). CDR1 SGHTA and CDR2 FQGTGA come from the germline V gene. CDR3 size: 14 residues. The V and J ends lost 5 bases and 6 bases respectively, with 17 bases between them. Written as DNA, the CDR3 is TGTGCCAGCAGCCAAGGGGTCCCACACGGCGAGCAGTACTTC. This codes for CASSQGVPHGEQYF.

The genes are TRBV2 and TRBJ1-1, with TRBD1 identical over 7 bases. Germline values: CDR1 SNHLY, CDR2 FYNNEI. Trimming removed 6 bases from V and 8 bases from J; junction bases left unmatched: 12. CDR3 length: 14 residues. CDR3 protein: CASRPRQGRTEAFF. In DNA form, the CDR3 reads TGTGCCAGCAGGCCGAGACAGGGTCGTACGGAAGCTTTCTTT.

The chain has TRBV21-1 and TRBJ1-4; the table's D call of TRBD1 was not tested on the DNA. TRBV21-1 is designated a pseudogene. CDR3 length: 18 residues. The CDR3 loop is CASSKYGRKGSTNEKLFF. The CDR3 nucleotides are TGTGCCAGCAGCAAATACGGCCGTAAGGGGTCAACTAATGAAAAACTGTTTTTT.

V is TRBV7-2 and J is TRBJ2-3; 7 nucleotides line up with TRBD2. This CDR3 spans 15 amino acids. V was clipped by 1 base and J by 6 bases; unmatched bases: 7. Germline assignment: CDR1 SGHTA and CDR2 FQGNSA. The DNA for the CDR3 is TGTGCCAGCAGCTTAGGTTCGGGGGGTAAGGATACGCAGTATTTT. It encodes CASSLGSGGKDTQYF.

V usage is TRBV19 and J usage is TRBJ1-1; D ambiguous. Germline assignment: CDR1 LNHDA and CDR2 SQIVND (reference sequence). Trimming cost V 5 bases and J 5 bases, with 21 bases left between them. This CDR3 is 16 amino acids long. CDR3 loop: CASSSTAAPPGTEAFF. Written as DNA, the CDR3 is TGTGCCAGTAGTTCCACGGCGGCCCCTCCCGGGACTGAAGCTTTCTTT. The full variable domain, completed using reference TRBV19 and TRBJ1-1, is DGGITQSPKYLFRKEGQNVTLSCEQNLNHDAMYWYRQDPGQGLRLIYYSQIVNDFQKGDIAEGYSVSREKKESFPLTVTSAQKNPTAFYLCASSSTAAPPGTEAFFGQGTRLTVV.

CDR3 region: CASSRQGSNQPQHF. In DNA, the CDR3 is TGTGCCAGCAGCCGACAGGGGAGCAATCAGCCCCAGCATTTT. The chain uses TRBV7-9 and TRBJ1-5; TRBD1 aligns across 8 bases. V lost 5 bases and J lost 1; bases outside the gene matches: 1. The CDR3 length is 14 residues. The germline CDR1 and CDR2 sequences are SEHNR and FQNEAQ (reference sequence).

Only one count was recorded for this clone. The chain joins TRBV4-1 to TRBJ1-2; the D gene is possibly TRBD1 (6 bases). V lost 1 base, J lost 2 bases, and 8 bases lay in between. CDR1 is MGHRA and CDR2 is YSYEKL in the germline V gene. This CDR3 comprises 14 residues. CDR3 coding DNA: TGCGCCAGCAGCCAAGGCGACAGGAACTATGGCTACACCTTC. This gives the protein CASSQGDRNYGYTF.

This chain uses TRBV13 with TRBJ2-3, with TRBD1 matching over 7 bases. This CDR3 is 14 amino acids long. Germline trimming cut 3 bases from V and 1 base from J; bases unmatched to any gene: 1. Germline CDR1 PRHDT, CDR2 FYEKMQ (reference sequence). The DNA for the CDR3 is TGTGCCAGCAGCTTCGGGACAGGCACAGATACGCAGTATTTT. Amino acid sequence: CASSFGTGTDTQYF.

The chain carries TRBV2 and TRBJ1-1; the D is unclear. The CDR3 has 11 residues. Germline CDR1 SNHLY, CDR2 FYNNEI. Trimming removed 8 bases from V and 2 bases from J, with 6 bases in between. The CDR3 region has the DNA TGTGCCAGCCCCAGAAACACTGAAGCTTTCTTT. It is translated as CASPRNTEAFF.

Here the CDR3 reads CASGGTSNTGELFF. The CDR3 DNA sequence: TGTGCCAGCGGGGGGACTTCTAACACCGGGGAGCTGTTTTTT. The rearrangement links TRBV6-6 to TRBJ2-2; D perhaps matches TRBD2 (6 bases). Trimming removed 8 bases from V and 2 bases from J, with 12 bases in between. Germline CDR1 and CDR2: MNHNY and SVGAGI (reference sequence). The CDR3 is made up of 14 amino acids.

CDR3 in amino acids: CASRLAGITDTQYF. The CDR3 bases are TGTGCCAGTAGATTAGCGGGGATCACAGATACGCAGTATTTT. The rearrangement joins TRBV19 to TRBJ2-3; TRBD2 aligns across 8 bases. V lost 6 bases and J lost 2; bases outside the gene matches: 4. This CDR3 comprises 14 residues. The germline V gene encodes CDR1 LNHDA and CDR2 SQIVND (reference sequence).